A selection of T cell receptor beta chains follows, all from one sample in a study of blood T cell repertoires in COVID-19. Profiling relied on immunoSEQ multiplex PCR, and the TCRdb table lists in-frame clones only, not all of them. Among tens of thousands of clones listed, around four fifths were seen once. The sample comprised peripheral blood. These receptors originate from a man aged 65 to 85 with acute or convalescent COVID-19. Each CDR3 is given with its conserved first and last residue. The order of the fields is D gene, clone size, V gene, J gene, CDR3 DNA, CDR3 protein. A D gene is named only where the DNA matches it firmly. The listing skips clone size in some rows; elsewhere it reads once, few, many or a size class.

TRBD1	-	TRBV7-6	TRBJ2-1	TGTGCCAGCAGCTTAGCGGGACAGGGTTTTGAGCAGTTCTTC	CASSLAGQGFEQFF
-	once	TRBV2	TRBJ1-5	TGTGCCAGCAGTGAGAGGAGGGTAGATCAGCCCCAGCATTTT	CASSERRVDQPQHF
-	-	TRBV23-1	TRBJ1-1	TGCGCCAGCAGTCAATCTGGGTGGGGAAGGGGGACTGAAGCTTTCTTT	CASSQSGWGRGTEAFF
TRBD2	-	TRBV5-6	TRBJ2-4	TGTGCCAGCAGAAGGGGACTAGCCGCCAAAAACATTCAGTACTTC	CASRRGLAAKNIQYF
TRBD1	-	TRBV18	TRBJ1-1	TGTGCCAGCTCTCCAGGACAGGGCAGGGCTGAAGCTTTCTTT	CASSPGQGRAEAFF
-	-	TRBV12-3/TRBV12-4	TRBJ2-2	TGTGCCAGCAGTTTACAGGTTACCGGGGAGCTGTTTTTT	CASSLQVTGELFF
TRBD1	-	TRBV4-1	TRBJ1-5	TGCGCCAGCAGCCAAGATCCACAGGGGGCGGATTTAGGGAGCAATCAGCCCCAGCATTTT	CASSQDPQGADLGSNQPQHF
-	-	TRBV6-5	TRBJ1-2	TGTGCCAGCAGTCCCAGGGCCGGGGGCTATGGCTACACCTTC	CASSPRAGGYGYTF
-	-	TRBV20-1	TRBJ1-5	TGCAGTGCTAGTGGAATTAGTAGCAATCAGCCCCAGCATTTT	CSASGISSNQPQHF
-	-	TRBV6-4	TRBJ1-2	TGTGCCAGCACGAGGGAGAACTATGGCTACACCTTC	CASTRENYGYTF
-	-	TRBV7-9	TRBJ1-5	TGTGCCAGCAGTTCCAGTACCAAGCCCCAGCATTTT	CASSSSTKPQHF
-	-	TRBV7-3	TRBJ2-1	TGTGCCAGCAGCTCCCAACAGGGAGACAATGAGCAGTTCTTC	CASSSQQGDNEQFF
TRBD2	-	TRBV15	TRBJ2-3	TGTGCCACCAGCAGGGTCAAGGTGCGCGGGGGGCAAGATACGCAGTATTTT	CATSRVKVRGGQDTQYF
-	-	TRBV3-1/TRBV3-2	TRBJ1-3	TGTGCCAGCAGCCAAGGGGGCAGGGGCTCTGGAAACACCATATATTTT	CASSQGGRGSGNTIYF
TRBD1	-	TRBV28	TRBJ1-2	TGTGCCAGCAGTTTAGGGACAGGGGATGGCTACACCTTC	CASSLGTGDGYTF
-	-	TRBV21-1	TRBJ1-2	TGTGCCAGCACTAAGATACAGGGGAGAGCTGGCTACACCTTC	CASTKIQGRAGYTF
-	once	TRBV15	TRBJ2-5	TGTGCCACCAGCAGAGATGGAGGGTACCAAGAGACCCAGTACTTC	CATSRDGGYQETQYF
-	-	TRBV5-1	TRBJ1-4	TGCGCCAGCAGCTTGGCCGCGGCAGGGATTAATGAAAAACTGTTTTTT	CASSLAAAGINEKLFF
-	-	TRBV21-1	TRBJ2-3	TGTGCCAGCAGCAAATTTTCAGCTAGCGGAGTCCTCACAGATACGCAGTATTTT	CASSKFSASGVLTDTQYF
TRBD1	-	TRBV10-3	TRBJ1-5	TGTGCCATCAGTGAGTCAGGAGGGGGCTCAAGCAATCAGCCCCAGCATTTT	CAISESGGGSSNQPQHF
TRBD2	-	TRBV6-5	TRBJ2-3	TGTGCCAGCACCTATGGCGGGGGATCAGATACGCAGTATTTT	CASTYGGGSDTQYF
-	-	TRBV11-2	TRBJ1-1	TGTGCCAGCAGCTTAACGGGGAACACTGAAGCTTTCTTT	CASSLTGNTEAFF
-	-	TRBV15	TRBJ2-1	TGTGCCACCAGCTCCCGACTGGCTTACAATGAGCAGTTCTTC	CATSSRLAYNEQFF
TRBD1	-	TRBV5-4	TRBJ1-2	TGTGCCAGCCCAAGGCACAGGGGACATGGCTACACCTTC	CASPRHRGHGYTF
-	-	TRBV5-4	TRBJ1-1	TGTGCCAGCAGGGAGGTATGGAACACTGAAGCTTTCTTT	CASREVWNTEAFF